This section outlines one T cell receptor beta chain sequence together with its context. What it binds is not known. Germline is not matched at one junction end, which may reflect a read error. The people who gave samples were healthy Caucasians from Russia, aged roughly 6 to 95. Drawn from each donor were approximately 9.5 milliliters of peripheral blood. The source of the sample is a study of blood T cells in healthy people across ages. Points from the study as a whole: PBMCs that were unsorted prevented a conclusive naive versus antigen-experienced comparison.

The second PCR ran about 6 to 11 cycles with a sample-barcoded 5' primer and J-beta primers. From each sample, at least 3 million paired-end reads containing CDR3 were obtained. TCRdb re-called the 5' RACE reads with MiXCR, one entry per CDR3 protein. Among around 990,000 distinct CDR3 sequences listed, 35% to 45% were seen once. The CDR3 contains 17 residues. CDR1 and CDR2 (germline): SGDLS, YYNGEE. Input material: blood. The chain joins TRBV9 to TRBJ2-1; TRBD2 agrees at 10 bases. This receptor was identified in a man aged 18-30 years in good health. CDR3 sequence (DNA): TGTGCCAGCAGCGAGACATGGAGGACTAGCGGAAGCAATGGGCAGTTCTTC. Protein product: CASSETWRTSGSNGQFF. Complete variable domain (other parts from reference TRBV9 and TRBJ2-1): DSGVTQTPKHLITATGQRVTLRCSPRSGDLSVYWYQQSLDQGLQFLIQYYNGEERAKGNILERFSAQQFPDLHSELNLSSLELGDSALYFCASSETWRTSGSNGQFFGPGTRLTVL.